This T cell receptor (beta chain) appears in the sequencing data of a study of regulatory T cells in long-lasting Graves disease. For the study at large: Antithyroid drug use was under 3 months in newly diagnosed Graves' patients.

Relying on iRepertoire HTBI primers and Arm-PCR of CDR3 regions, the team built TCR beta libraries. Using its own MiXCR run on the multiplex PCR reads, TCRdb lists one record per CDR3 protein. The sample contains fewer than 500,000 distinct CDR3 sequences, around 15% of which appear only once. Time point given: newly diagnosed GD, antithyroid drugs for less than 3 months. From RNA extracted from PBMCs, the TCR library was made. Trimming removed 0 bases from V and 5 bases from J, with 15 bases in between. The CDR3 has 15 residues. CDR1 is SGDLS, CDR2 YYNGEE, per germline. In this sample, this clonotype turned up a few times. The data also belong to a second study, concerning T cells in Graves' hyperthyroidism and ophthalmopathy.

The TCR sequence derives from a man aged 35 to 55 with Graves disease. The starting material was peripheral blood mononuclear cells (PBMCs), obtained at new diagnosis, from a patient treated with antithyroid drugs. This chain joins TRBV9 and TRBJ2-7; no clear D gene. The CDR3: CASSVDSQSVHEQYF. For the CDR3, the DNA is TGTGCCAGCAGCGTAGACTCGCAGTCTGTCCACGAGCAGTACTTC.